This T cell receptor beta chain was identified during a study of OX40 agonist ivuxolimab in advanced cancers. In the study overall: The mean age was roughly 60 years, ranging from about 20 to 79, with under 90% of participants male.

The CDR3 runs 15 residues. CDR1 SGHRS and CDR2 YFSETQ come from the germline V gene. V lost 3 bases and J 0 bases, leaving 10 bases between the germline ends. The assay was immunoSEQ multiplex PCR, and TCRdb's table has in-frame clones only and misses some. The sample holds several thousand clones, roughly 90% seen once. Concerning this clone: Its target is not known.

The study's findings and limits: By week 6 at 0.1 to 3.0 mg/kg, blood CD4+ and CD8+ T cells had expanded clonally.

This TCR came from an adult with an advanced solid tumor such as melanoma, head and neck, liver or kidney cancer. V is TRBV5-1 and J is TRBJ2-1; D gene unclear. Sequencing was performed on CD4+ or CD8+ T cells sorted from blood, taken in a trial of the OX40 agonist ivuxolimab. The CDR3 loop reads CASSSETSSYNEQFF. The DNA for the CDR3 is TGCGCCAGCAGCTCGGAGACGAGCTCCTACAATGAGCAGTTCTTC.